This T cell receptor (beta chain) was captured by sequencing in a study of shared clonotypes between healthy human individuals. The CDR3 runs to 14 residues. The germline V and J ends were trimmed by 7 bases and 0 bases, with 13 bases remaining between them. Looked up from germline, CDR1 is WSHSY and CDR2 is SAAADI. Study donors comprised healthy, HIV-negative adults devoid of recent acute infection or vaccination. Replicate PCRs run on sorted subsets employed approximately 0.2 ug DNA, roughly 30,000 T cell genomes. The assay was immunoSEQ multiplex PCR, and TCRdb's table has in-frame clones only and misses some. Of 950,000 to 1,200,000 clones listed, approximately 80% were seen once; the top ten hold over 0.8%.

The chain couples TRBV10-2 to TRBJ2-7; TRBD2 is a possible D gene (5 bases). The receptor's source is a young man in good health. Some clones in this sample may be carry-over from other donors' samples. The specimen sequenced was memory CD4+ T cells from PBMCs. Subset in this sample: CD45RA-negative fraction. CDR3 in DNA: TGCGCCAGCAAGGTCGGGGTTTACTCCTACGAGCAGTACTTC. This gives the protein CASKVGVYSYEQYF.